The clone carrying this T cell receptor beta chain appeared a single time. These data are taken from a study of radiotherapy plus CTLA-4 blockade in lung cancer. There are 15 residues in the CDR3. The germline CDR1 and CDR2 sequences are SNHLY and FYNNEI. J lost 3 bases, V lost 4 bases, and 9 bases had no gene match. Profiled with immunoSEQ multiplex PCR; TCRdb holds only in-frame clones, not every one. Of 35,000 to 40,000 clones detected, roughly 72% appear once; the ten largest clones hold roughly 10%. The V call is TRBV2, the J call TRBJ2-7; 7 bases line up with TRBD1. The sequence came from a human donor with non-small cell lung cancer who had stable disease on radiotherapy plus ipilimumab. The sequencing here drew on peripheral blood, taken from a patient treated with radiotherapy plus ipilimumab. In nucleotides, the CDR3 is TGTGCCAGCAGTGTTTTAGGGGGCGATAACTACGAGCAGTACTTC. As protein: CASSVLGGDNYEQYF.